This record looks at one T cell receptor (beta chain) sequence and its context. Its antigen is unidentified. This sample stems from a study of shared clonotypes between healthy human individuals. In the study overall: Donor ages ranged 18 to 49 years: two women, a few men. The study, taken as a whole, reports: Sample collection involved blood only; tissue repertoires are likely different.

Generated by immunoSEQ multiplex PCR, the TCRdb table keeps only in-frame clones and is missing some. This table has 750,000 to 1,000,000 clones, 90% to 95% appearing once. CD8 cells regarded as naive lacked CD45RO, were positively chosen for CCR7, and omitted terminally differentiated effector memory CD45RA+ cells. Source material: naive CD8+ T cells sorted from blood. This sequence originates from a man under 40 in good health.

The CDR3 nucleotides are TGTGCCAGCAGCCTCCGGGGGCCTGCAACTAATGAAAAACTGTTTTTT. Translation gives CASSLRGPATNEKLFF. This chain joins TRBV5-5 and TRBJ1-4; a weak D match, TRBD1 (6 bases). The CDR3 runs to 16 residues. In germline, CDR1 is SGHKS, CDR2 YYEKEE (reference sequence). V was trimmed by 4 bases and J by 0 bases, leaving 13 bases between them.